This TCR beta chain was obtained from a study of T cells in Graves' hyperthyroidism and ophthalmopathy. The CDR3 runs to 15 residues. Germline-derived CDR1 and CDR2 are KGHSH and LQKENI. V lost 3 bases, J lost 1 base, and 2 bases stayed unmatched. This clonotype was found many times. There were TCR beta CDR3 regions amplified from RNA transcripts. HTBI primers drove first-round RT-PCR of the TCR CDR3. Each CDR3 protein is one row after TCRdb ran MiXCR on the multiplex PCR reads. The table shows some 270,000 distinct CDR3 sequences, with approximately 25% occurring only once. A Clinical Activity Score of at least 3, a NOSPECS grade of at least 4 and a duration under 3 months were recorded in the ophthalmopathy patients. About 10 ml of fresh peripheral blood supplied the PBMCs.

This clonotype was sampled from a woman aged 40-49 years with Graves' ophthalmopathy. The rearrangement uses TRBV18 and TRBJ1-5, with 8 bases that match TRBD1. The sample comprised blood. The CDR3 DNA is TGTGCCAGCTCACCGACAGGGGTGAGCAATCAGCCCCAGCATTTT. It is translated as CASSPTGVSNQPQHF.